The rows below give T cell receptor beta chains drawn from one sample of a study of OX40 agonist ivuxolimab in advanced cancers. Measured with immunoSEQ multiplex PCR; TCRdb has only the in-frame clones, and not every one. The data contain about 19,000 clones, approximately 88% of them singletons. The starting material was CD4+ or CD8+ T cells sorted from blood, obtained in a trial of the OX40 agonist ivuxolimab. All receptors derive from an adult with an advanced solid tumor such as melanoma, head and neck, liver or kidney cancer. CDR3s include the opening cysteine and the closing phenylalanine or tryptophan. D genes are given only for firm matches. Not every row has a clone size; where given, it reads once, few, many or a size class.

abundance,len,j_gene,v_gene,d_gene,CDR3aa,CDR3nt
NA,15,TRBJ2-7,TRBV7-9,TRBD2,CASSERASGRVEQYF,TGTGCCAGCAGCGAGAGGGCTAGCGGGAGGGTCGAGCAGTACTTC
NA,15,TRBJ2-7,TRBV28,TRBD1,CASTGQGYTSYEQYF,TGTGCCAGCACCGGACAGGGCTATACCTCCTACGAGCAGTACTTC
once,12,TRBJ2-5,TRBV4-1,NA,CASSPEQETQYF,TGCGCCAGCAGCCCTGAACAAGAGACCCAGTACTTC
NA,12,TRBJ2-2,TRBV11-1,NA,CASSLGAGELFF,TGTGCCAGCAGCTTGGGTGCCGGGGAGCTGTTTTTT
once,15,TRBJ1-2,TRBV15,NA,CATSDPRAGIDGYTF,TGTGCCACCAGCGACCCCAGGGCGGGGATTGATGGCTACACCTTC
NA,14,TRBJ2-7,TRBV19,NA,CASSIGAGGYEQYF,TGTGCCAGTAGTATTGGCGCGGGTGGCTACGAGCAGTACTTC
once,15,TRBJ2-7,TRBV9,NA,CASSVGSSKSYEQYF,TGTGCCAGCAGCGTGGGGTCTAGCAAATCCTACGAGCAGTACTTC
NA,12,TRBJ2-2,TRBV6-5,NA,CASRETTGELFF,TGTGCCAGCAGAGAGACAACCGGGGAGCTGTTTTTT
NA,13,TRBJ1-2,TRBV4-1,NA,CASSHLRDYGYTF,TGCGCCAGCAGCCATCTAAGGGACTATGGCTACACCTTC
NA,16,TRBJ2-7,TRBV7-2,TRBD2,CASSLGLAGGISEQYF,TGTGCCAGCAGCTTAGGACTAGCGGGAGGCATCAGCGAGCAGTACTTC
NA,16,TRBJ2-1,TRBV28,TRBD2,CASSSPASGMTDEQFF,TGTGCCAGCAGTTCCCCGGCTAGCGGGATGACCGATGAGCAGTTCTTC
once,15,TRBJ2-3,TRBV28,TRBD2,CASSFLAASTDTQYF,TGTGCCAGCAGTTTCCTAGCGGCTAGCACAGATACGCAGTATTTT
few,16,TRBJ2-7,TRBV29-1,TRBD1,CSVPPTGTGYRYEQYF,TGCAGCGTTCCACCAACCGGGACAGGGTATCGCTACGAGCAGTACTTC
NA,18,TRBJ1-6,TRBV5-6,NA,CASSRDGDSSSYNSPLHF,TGTGCCAGCAGCCGGGACGGCGACTCGAGCTCCTATAATTCACCCCTCCACTTT
NA,12,TRBJ2-7,TRBV28,NA,CASSFVTYEQYF,TGTGCCAGCAGTTTCGTAACCTACGAGCAGTACTTC
NA,13,TRBJ1-1,TRBV6-6,NA,CASSYSLNTEAFF,TGTGCCAGCAGTTACTCATTGAACACTGAAGCTTTCTTT
NA,14,TRBJ2-4,TRBV5-8,TRBD1,CASSWGQGVNIQYF,TGTGCCAGCAGCTGGGGACAGGGGGTTAACATTCAGTACTTC
NA,13,TRBJ2-5,TRBV21-1,NA,CAIEGGSQETQYF,TGTGCGATTGAGGGGGGGTCCCAAGAGACCCAGTACTTC
NA,14,TRBJ2-7,TRBV11-2,TRBD2,CASSLSIAGWEQYF,TGTGCCAGCAGCTTGAGTATAGCGGGTTGGGAGCAGTACTTC
NA,16,TRBJ2-7,TRBV13,TRBD1,CASSLGLGTAAYEQYF,TGTGCCAGCAGCTTAGGCCTTGGGACAGCGGCCTACGAGCAGTACTTC
NA,13,TRBJ1-5,TRBV5-1,NA,CASSPRGNQPQHF,TGCGCCAGCAGCCCTCGGGGGAATCAGCCCCAGCATTTT
NA,16,TRBJ1-5,TRBV7-9,NA,CASSADGPYSNQPQHF,TGTGCCAGCAGCGCGGACGGGCCCTATAGCAATCAGCCCCAGCATTTT
NA,12,TRBJ2-7,TRBV30,NA,CAWSVGGYEQYF,TGTGCCTGGAGTGTAGGGGGATACGAGCAGTACTTC
NA,14,TRBJ2-5,TRBV29-1,TRBD2,CSVVLAGVWETQYF,TGCAGCGTTGTACTAGCGGGAGTATGGGAGACCCAGTACTTC
NA,16,TRBJ1-4,TRBV6-5,NA,CASSYSLRRRGEKLFF,TGTGCCAGCAGTTACTCTCTTCGGCGGCGAGGGGAAAAACTGTTTTTT
NA,16,TRBJ2-1,TRBV5-6,TRBD2,CASSIGTSGRGNEQFF,TGTGCCAGCAGCATCGGGACTAGCGGGAGAGGGAATGAGCAGTTCTTC
NA,14,TRBJ1-1,TRBV6-5,TRBD1,CASSYTRGQTEAFF,TGTGCCAGCAGTTACACCAGGGGGCAAACTGAAGCTTTCTTT
once,14,TRBJ2-1,TRBV27,NA,CASSLSSFYNEQFF,TGTGCCAGCAGTTTGTCTTCTTTCTACAATGAGCAGTTCTTC
NA,14,TRBJ2-7,TRBV5-1,NA,CASSLVMIGGEQYF,TGCGCCAGCAGCTTGGTTATGATTGGGGGCGAGCAGTACTTC
NA,16,TRBJ2-7,TRBV6-1,TRBD1,CASSESMSAGGYEQYF,TGTGCCAGCAGTGAATCCATGTCGGCAGGGGGCTACGAGCAGTACTTC